The following is a T cell receptor (beta chain) sequence with its context. Its antigen is unknown. The record originates from a study of cytomegalovirus exposure and HLA in healthy donors. For the study at large: Per a later analysis, the roughly 640 first-cohort and under 150 validation repertoires shared one platform.

General study points: Later, an analysis found that TCR clusters from the first cohort tended to co-occur in the roughly 130 validation repertoires. Listed as cytomegalovirus-associated were around 160 TCR beta chains. Most TCR sequences were rare, but some public TCRs occurred in many donors.

Here immunoSEQ multiplex PCR was the method, and the copy in TCRdb shows in-frame clones only, minus some. The data show fewer than 200,000 clones, with more than 75% seen just once and about 7.2% held by the top ten. With 7 bases removed from V and 4 bases from J, the gap between germline ends came to 14 bases. Germline V gives CDR1 MNHNS, CDR2 SASEGT. The CDR3 loop spans 14 amino acids. Sequenced material: PBMCs. The sequence was obtained from a man younger than 40 in good health and CMV-seropositive. The chain combines TRBV6-1 with TRBJ2-1, with D tentatively TRBD2 (5 bases). This CDR3 is CASTMSSLYNEQFF. The CDR3 DNA follows: TGTGCCAGCACGATGTCTAGCTTATACAATGAGCAGTTCTTC.